Detailed here is one TCR beta chain. Its specificity is not known. The sample comes from a study of T cell responses to AZD1222 COVID-19 vaccine. The length of the CDR3 is 15 residues. Germline CDR1 MNHEY, CDR2 SMNVEV (reference sequence). V was trimmed by 5 bases and J by 4 bases, leaving 17 bases between them. TCRdb keeps only in-frame clones here, not all; method: immunoSEQ multiplex PCR. Of about 77,000 clones in the sample, more than 85% were seen once. The study's findings and limits: Sampled repertoires all dated from after the peak T cell response. Seropositive status at baseline applied to only a handful of AZD1222 recipients. The donors showed a predominance of white British ancestry and of females, with possible underestimation of clonal diversity. Spike-wide vaccine-associated CD4 TCRs dominated at 160-218 and 743-854.

The sample was peripheral blood, taken 28 days after the second AZD1222 dose. The TCR originated in an adult who received the AZD1222 COVID-19 vaccine. The chain combines TRBV27 with TRBJ1-2; the D is unclear. DNA of the CDR3: TGTGCCAGCAGTATACGACAATACGGAGGCTATGGCTACACCTTC. This translates into CASSIRQYGGYGYTF.